This T cell receptor beta chain emerged from a study of CD8 T cells in ankylosing spondylitis. Whole-study results and caveats: Reportedly, matched ankylosing spondylitis synovial fluid was significantly enriched for disease-linked clones.

This CDR3 has 17 residues. The germline gives CDR1 SGHKS, CDR2 YYEKEE (reference sequence). The V gene lost 0 bases and the J gene lost 0 bases, with 10 bases spanning the gap. With regard to this clonotype: Its cognate antigen is unknown.

TCRdb reprocessed the 5' RACE reads via MiXCR and lists one record per CDR3 protein. Of 150,000 to 200,000 distinct CDR3 sequences listed, approximately 20% are singletons. This TCR was sampled from a male donor with ankylosing spondylitis or in good health (not recorded which). The genes are TRBV5-5 and TRBJ1-6; D gene uncertain. The sample taken for sequencing was blood, either unsorted or a sorted T cell fraction (not recorded which). The CDR3 region is CASSLDSMSSYNSPLHF. CDR3 sequence (DNA): TGTGCCAGCAGCTTGGACAGTATGAGCTCCTATAATTCACCCCTCCACTTT.